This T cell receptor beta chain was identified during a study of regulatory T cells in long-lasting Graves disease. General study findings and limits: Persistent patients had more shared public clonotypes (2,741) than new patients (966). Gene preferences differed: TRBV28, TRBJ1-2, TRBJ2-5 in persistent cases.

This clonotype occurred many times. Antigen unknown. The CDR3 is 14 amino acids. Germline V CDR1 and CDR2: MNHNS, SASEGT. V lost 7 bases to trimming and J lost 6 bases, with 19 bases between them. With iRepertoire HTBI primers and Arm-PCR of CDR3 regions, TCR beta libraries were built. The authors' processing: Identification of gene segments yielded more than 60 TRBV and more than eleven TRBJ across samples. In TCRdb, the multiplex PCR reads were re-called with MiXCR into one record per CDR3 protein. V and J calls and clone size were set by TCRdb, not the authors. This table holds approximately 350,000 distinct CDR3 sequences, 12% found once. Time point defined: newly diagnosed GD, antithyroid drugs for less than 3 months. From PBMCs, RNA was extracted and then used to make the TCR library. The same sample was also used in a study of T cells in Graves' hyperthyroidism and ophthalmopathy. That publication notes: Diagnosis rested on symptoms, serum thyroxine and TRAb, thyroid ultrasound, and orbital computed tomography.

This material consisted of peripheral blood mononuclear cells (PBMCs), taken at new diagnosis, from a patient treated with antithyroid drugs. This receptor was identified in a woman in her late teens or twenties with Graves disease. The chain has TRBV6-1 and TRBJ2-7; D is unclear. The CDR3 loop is CASIQGPTHVEQYF. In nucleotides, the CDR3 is TGTGCCAGCATCCAAGGTCCTACCCACGTCGAGCAGTACTTC.